These 14 T cell receptor beta chains share one sample of origin, sequenced in a study of type 1 and type 2 diabetes patients. Genomic DNA was the PCR template. The TCR beta CDR3 region was amplified using 30 forward and 13 reverse primers. TCRdb re-analysed the multiplex PCR reads in MiXCR, keeping a single row per CDR3 protein. The sample holds more than 250,000 distinct CDR3 sequences, approximately 45% seen once. Specimen: peripheral blood mononuclear cells (PBMCs). All receptors come from a man younger than 30 with type 2 diabetes.

The chain carries TRBV15 and TRBJ1-1; 8 bases line up with TRBD1. The V gene end was trimmed by 0 bases and the J gene end by 2 bases; junction bases not matched to a gene: 2. The CDR3 is 15 residues long. CDR1 LNHNV and CDR2 YYDKDF come from the germline V gene (reference sequence). CDR3 region: CATSRDRGRNTEAFF. The CDR3 nucleotides are TGTGCCACCAGCAGAGACAGGGGGCGAAACACTGAAGCTTTCTTT.

The chain has TRBV28 and TRBJ2-3; 11 nucleotides agree with TRBD2. CDR3 length equals 15 residues. The junction had 5 bases not matched to a gene; V was cut back by 4 bases and J by 5 bases. CDR1 is MDHEN and CDR2 is SYDVKM in the germline V gene. The CDR3 DNA reads TGTGCCAGCAGTTCCCTGCTAGCGGGGGGAGATACGCAGTATTTT. Protein product: CASSSLLAGGDTQYF.

This chain connects TRBV20-1 to TRBJ2-1, with D possibly being TRBD1 (5 bases). This CDR3 spans 15 amino acids. With 1 base removed from V and 4 bases from J, the gap between germline ends came to 14 bases. The germline V gene has CDR1 DFQATT and CDR2 SNEGSKA (reference sequence). CDR3 coding DNA: TGCAGTGCTAGAGGGGGCAGGGCAGTGTACAATGAGCAGTTCTTC. Translation: CSARGGRAVYNEQFF.

CDR3 region: CASSFTGSAGELFF. In DNA form, the CDR3 reads TGTGCCAGCAGTTTTACAGGGTCGGCTGGGGAGCTGTTTTTT. J is TRBJ2-2 and V is TRBV28; D is perhaps TRBD1 (6 bases). The CDR3 loop spans 14 amino acids. Trimming left V 3 bases short and J 8 bases short, with 13 bases between. Germline V gene data show CDR1 as MDHEN and CDR2 as SYDVKM.

By its share, this clonotype is medium-sized (0.01 to 0.1%). The chain joins TRBV25-1 to TRBJ1-1; 8 nucleotides align to TRBD1. V was clipped by 2 bases and J by 7 bases; unmatched bases: 6. Germline V gives CDR1 MGHDK, CDR2 SYGVNS. The CDR3 covers 14 residues. The DNA for the CDR3 is TGTGCCAGCAGTGAAGGACACAGGGGGGTTGAAGCTTTCTTT. This sequence encodes CASSEGHRGVEAFF.

This chain joins TRBV20-1 and TRBJ2-5, with D perhaps matching TRBD1 or TRBD2 (5 bases each). Trimming stripped 6 bases from V and 1 base from J, with 15 bases between. CDR3 length: 14 amino acids. Germline V CDR1 and CDR2: DFQATT, SNEGSKA (reference sequence). The CDR3 bases are TGCAGTGCCCGTAAGGGGACCACCCAAGAGACCCAGTACTTC. Its translation: CSARKGTTQETQYF.

The chain employs TRBV19 and TRBJ2-7, with a possible D match to TRBD1 (5 bases). This CDR3 contains 14 residues. In germline, CDR1 is LNHDA, CDR2 SQIVND (reference sequence). Trimming stripped 3 bases from V and 2 bases from J, with 11 bases between. DNA of the CDR3: TGTGCCAGTAGTATCCGACAGACCCCCTACGAGCAGTACTTC. Amino acid sequence: CASSIRQTPYEQYF.

The V gene is TRBV7-9, the J gene TRBJ2-5, with 8 bases fitting TRBD2. V dropped 6 bases and J dropped 3; count of bases not matched to a gene: 9. This CDR3 has 15 residues. CDR1 is SEHNR, CDR2 FQNEAQ, per germline (reference sequence). The CDR3, as DNA: TGTGCCAGCAGATCAGCCGGGGGGGCGGAAGAGACCCAGTACTTC. Residues: CASRSAGGAEETQYF.

The rearrangement uses TRBV2 and TRBJ1-1, with a possible D match to TRBD1 (5 bases). Trimming stripped 7 bases from V and 11 bases from J, with 20 bases between. Per germline, CDR1 SNHLY and CDR2 FYNNEI. The CDR3 contains 13 residues. The DNA of the CDR3 is TGTGCCAGCACCTCGTGGGGCGGCAGTCTCGCTTTCTTT. Protein sequence: CASTSWGGSLAFF.

This chain connects TRBV7-3 to TRBJ2-3; the D is unclear. The CDR3 is 16 residues long. The V and J ends lost 1 base and 5 bases respectively, with 16 bases between them. Germline lookup yields CDR1 SGHTA and CDR2 FQGTGA. CDR3 residues: CASSLNRLQGGDTQYF. In DNA, the CDR3 is TGTGCCAGCAGCTTAAATAGACTCCAAGGTGGAGATACGCAGTATTTT.

This chain links TRBV6-2 or TRBV6-3 with TRBJ2-1; D ambiguous. This CDR3 comprises 14 residues. V was trimmed by 11 bases and J by 0 bases, leaving 14 bases between them. Germline CDR1 and CDR2: MNHEY and SVGEGT. CDR3 protein: CAATDGSSYNEQFF. CDR3 sequence (DNA): TGTGCCGCAACAGACGGCAGCTCCTACAATGAGCAGTTCTTC.

This rearrangement joins TRBV19 to TRBJ2-7, with D maybe TRBD1 (5 bases). V gave up 3 bases and J gave up 2 bases, with 14 bases separating them. This CDR3 comprises 15 residues. CDR1 and CDR2 from the germline V gene are LNHDA and SQIVND (reference sequence). The CDR3 region is CASSIWGEGAYEQYF. CDR3 in DNA: TGTGCCAGTAGTATCTGGGGCGAAGGAGCCTACGAGCAGTACTTC. Complete variable domain (other parts from reference TRBV19 and TRBJ2-7): DGGITQSPKYLFRKEGQNVTLSCEQNLNHDAMYWYRQDPGQGLRLIYYSQIVNDFQKGDIAEGYSVSREKKESFPLTVTSAQKNPTAFYLCASSIWGEGAYEQYFGPGTRLTVT.

The V and J genes are TRBV5-1 and TRBJ2-2; D tentatively fits TRBD1 or TRBD2 (5 bases each). Germline V gives CDR1 SGHRS, CDR2 YFSETQ. The ends were cut back, 0 bases at V and 6 bases at J, with 15 bases in the middle. The CDR3 has 16 residues. The CDR3 DNA follows: TGCGCCAGCAGCTTGGTTTCTCAGGGAGAGGCCGGGGAGCTGTTTTTT. This sequence encodes CASSLVSQGEAGELFF.

Only a few counts were recorded for this clonotype. This chain's CDR3 is CASRDVPHEQYF. CDR3 nucleotide sequence: TGTGCCAGCAGGGACGTCCCCCACGAGCAGTACTTC. This chain joins TRBV6-6 and TRBJ2-7, with D uncertain. The CDR3 contains 12 residues. Per the germline V gene, CDR1 is MNHNY and CDR2 is SVGAGI (reference sequence). Trimming took off 6 bases at V and 5 bases at J, with 11 bases between the two ends.